A selection of T cell receptor beta chains follows, all from one sample in a study of cytomegalovirus exposure and HLA in healthy donors. Libraries were prepared by immunoSEQ multiplex PCR; TCRdb keeps only in-frame clonotypes and omits some of them. The top ten clones hold 1.5% to 2% of a sample with 150,000 or so clones, around two thirds of them seen once. Sequencing was done on a sample of PBMCs. The receptors derive from a woman younger than 35 in good health and CMV-seronegative. CDR3s leave out the opening cysteine and the closing phenylalanine or tryptophan. The D gene is left open where the match is weak.

j_call	d_call	cdr3_length	v_call	cdr3_aa
TRBJ2-3	TRBD1	14	TRBV9	ASSLRGQGGTDTQY
NA	NA	9	TRBV5-6	ASSLRYEQY
TRBJ1-3	NA	12	TRBV25-1	ASSEAGSGNTIY
TRBJ1-4	NA	10	TRBV11-2	ASSRGNEKLF
TRBJ2-1	NA	11	TRBV19	ASKIGRSNEQF
TRBJ2-1	NA	12	TRBV11-2	ASSPLAGYNEQF
TRBJ1-2	NA	16	TRBV19	ASIPVPPPEGGLNGYT
TRBJ1-1	NA	13	TRBV6-5	ASSYSPRAGTEAF
TRBJ1-1	NA	10	TRBV2	ASGQLNTEAF
TRBJ2-5	NA	10	TRBV11-2	ASSPTRETQY
TRBJ2-2	TRBD1	13	TRBV2	ASRRMTGKSGELF
TRBJ1-4	TRBD1	13	TRBV7-8	ASRGQGAANEKLF
TRBJ1-4	NA	12	TRBV5-4	ASSGGEENEKLF
TRBJ1-3	TRBD1	16	TRBV4-1	ASSQVQGVGTTGNTIY
TRBJ2-7	TRBD1	9	TRBV6-1	ASGQGYEQY
TRBJ1-4	TRBD1	12	TRBV7-2	ASSTGTGREKLF
TRBJ2-7	NA	11	TRBV7-3	ASSLGASYEQY
TRBJ2-1	TRBD2	12	TRBV2	ASNPGLAGGEQF
TRBJ2-3	TRBD1	12	TRBV10-3	AISEPDRPDTQY
TRBJ2-1	TRBD2	11	TRBV7-2	ASSLGLAGEQF
TRBJ1-4	TRBD1	13	TRBV27	ASSGHRDRNEKLF
TRBJ2-1	NA	13	TRBV15	ATSRDRASAGEQF
TRBJ1-5	NA	11	TRBV10-3	AIRDSANQPQH
TRBJ2-3	NA	12	TRBV27	ASSSLASTDTQY
TRBJ1-1	NA	12	TRBV19	ASSISGLGTEAF
NA	NA	10	TRBV28	ASSSPAYEQY
TRBJ1-4	NA	13	TRBV19	ASSRGGTGGEKLF
TRBJ2-5	NA	14	TRBV12-5	ASGLATGFGQETQY
TRBJ2-7	TRBD2	15	TRBV2	ASSEKRGGPASYEQY